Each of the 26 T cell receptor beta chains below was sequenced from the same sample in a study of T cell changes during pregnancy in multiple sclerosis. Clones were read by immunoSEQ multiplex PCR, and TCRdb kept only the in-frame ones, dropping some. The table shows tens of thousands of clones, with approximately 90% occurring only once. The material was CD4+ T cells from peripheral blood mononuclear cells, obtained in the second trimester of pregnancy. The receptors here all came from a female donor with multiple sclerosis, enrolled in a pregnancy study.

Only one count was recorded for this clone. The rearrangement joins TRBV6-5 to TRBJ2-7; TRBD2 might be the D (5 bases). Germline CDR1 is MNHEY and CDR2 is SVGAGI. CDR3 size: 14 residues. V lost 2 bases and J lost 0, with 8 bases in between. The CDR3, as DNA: TGTGCCAGCAGTTACAGGGAGCACTCCTACGAGCAGTACTTC. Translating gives CASSYREHSYEQYF.

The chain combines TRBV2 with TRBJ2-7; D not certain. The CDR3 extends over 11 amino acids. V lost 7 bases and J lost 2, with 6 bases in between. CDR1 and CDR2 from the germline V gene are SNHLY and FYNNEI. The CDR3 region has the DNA TGTGCCAGCACCCCAGCCTACGAGCAGTACTTC. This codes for CASTPAYEQYF.

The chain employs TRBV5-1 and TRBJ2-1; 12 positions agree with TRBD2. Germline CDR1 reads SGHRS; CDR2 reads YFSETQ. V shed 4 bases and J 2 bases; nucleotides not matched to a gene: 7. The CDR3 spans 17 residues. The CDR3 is CASSTGTSGLTYNEQFF. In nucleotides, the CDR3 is TGCGCCAGCAGCACCGGGACTAGCGGGTTAACCTACAATGAGCAGTTCTTC.

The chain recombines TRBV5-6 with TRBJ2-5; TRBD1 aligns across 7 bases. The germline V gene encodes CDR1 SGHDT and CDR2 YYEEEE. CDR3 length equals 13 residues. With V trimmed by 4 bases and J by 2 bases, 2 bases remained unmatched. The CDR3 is CASSLGQQETQYF. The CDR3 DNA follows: TGTGCCAGCAGCCTGGGACAGCAAGAGACCCAGTACTTC.

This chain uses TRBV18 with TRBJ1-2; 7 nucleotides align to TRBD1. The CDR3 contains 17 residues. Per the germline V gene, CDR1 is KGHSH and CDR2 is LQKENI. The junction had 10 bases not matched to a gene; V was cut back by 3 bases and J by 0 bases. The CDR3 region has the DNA TGTGCCAGCTCACCCTCTCTACAGGGGCCAGCTAACTATGGCTACACCTTC. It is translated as CASSPSLQGPANYGYTF. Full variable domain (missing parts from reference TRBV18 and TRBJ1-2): NAGVMQNPRHLVRRRGQEARLRCSPMKGHSHVYWYRQLPEEGLKFMVYLQKENIIDESGMPKERFSAEFPKEGPSILRIQQVVRGDSAAYFCASSPSLQGPANYGYTFGSGTRLTVV.

CDR3 DNA: TGTGCCAGCAGGATCGGGGGGTACTCCTACGAGCAGTACTTC. Encoded protein: CASRIGGYSYEQYF. The chain links TRBV27 to TRBJ2-7, with TRBD2 matching 7 bases. The V and J ends lost 6 bases and 0 bases, in that order; junction bases with no gene match: 5. Germline assignment: CDR1 MNHEY and CDR2 SMNVEV (reference sequence). The CDR3 totals 14 residues.

The CDR3 bases are TGTGCCAGCAGCCAAGATCCGGGACAGGGGGTGTATGAGCAGTTCTTC. Its translation is CASSQDPGQGVYEQFF. The chain recombines TRBV4-2 with TRBJ2-1; 11 bases agree with TRBD1. The CDR3 contains 16 residues. The J segment lost 8 bases and the V segment lost 0 bases, leaving 6 bases of the junction unmatched. The germline V gene encodes CDR1 LGHNA and CDR2 YNFKEQ.

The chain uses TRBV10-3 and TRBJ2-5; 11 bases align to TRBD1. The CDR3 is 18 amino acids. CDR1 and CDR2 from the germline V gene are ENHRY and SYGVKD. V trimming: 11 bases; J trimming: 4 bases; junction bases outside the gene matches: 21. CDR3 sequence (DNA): TGTGCCGCATGGCGGGGGGGAAGGACAGGGGGCGTGGGAGAGACCCAGTACTTC. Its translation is CAAWRGGRTGGVGETQYF.

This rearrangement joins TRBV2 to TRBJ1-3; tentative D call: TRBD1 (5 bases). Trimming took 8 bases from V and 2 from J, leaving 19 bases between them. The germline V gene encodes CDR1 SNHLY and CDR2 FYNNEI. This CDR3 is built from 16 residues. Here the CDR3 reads CASRSGGGRPGNTIYF. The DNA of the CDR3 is TGTGCCAGCCGAAGTGGGGGAGGGCGCCCTGGAAACACCATATATTTT.

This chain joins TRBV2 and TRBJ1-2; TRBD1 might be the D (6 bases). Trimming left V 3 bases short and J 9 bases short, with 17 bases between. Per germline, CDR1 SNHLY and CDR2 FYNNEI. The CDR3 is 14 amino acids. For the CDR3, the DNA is TGTGCCAGCAGTGATATTTCTGGGGGGGCGAGCTACACCTTC. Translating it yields CASSDISGGASYTF.

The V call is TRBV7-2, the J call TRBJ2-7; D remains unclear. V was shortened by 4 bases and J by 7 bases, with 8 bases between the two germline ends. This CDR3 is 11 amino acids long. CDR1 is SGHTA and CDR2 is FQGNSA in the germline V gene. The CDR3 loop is CASSSLTEQYF. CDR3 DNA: TGTGCCAGCAGCTCCCTTACTGAGCAGTACTTC.

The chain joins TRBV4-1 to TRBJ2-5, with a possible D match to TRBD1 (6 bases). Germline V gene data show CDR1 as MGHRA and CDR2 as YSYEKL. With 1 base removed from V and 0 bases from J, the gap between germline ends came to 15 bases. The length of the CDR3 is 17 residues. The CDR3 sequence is CASSQGRGKGYQETQYF. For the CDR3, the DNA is TGCGCCAGCAGCCAAGGAAGGGGGAAGGGCTACCAAGAGACCCAGTACTTC.

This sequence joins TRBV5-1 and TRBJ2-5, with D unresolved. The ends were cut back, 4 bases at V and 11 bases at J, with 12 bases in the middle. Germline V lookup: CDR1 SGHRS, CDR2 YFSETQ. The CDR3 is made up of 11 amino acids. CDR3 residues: CASSPRYVQYF. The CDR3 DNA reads TGCGCCAGCAGCCCCCGGTACGTGCAGTACTTC.

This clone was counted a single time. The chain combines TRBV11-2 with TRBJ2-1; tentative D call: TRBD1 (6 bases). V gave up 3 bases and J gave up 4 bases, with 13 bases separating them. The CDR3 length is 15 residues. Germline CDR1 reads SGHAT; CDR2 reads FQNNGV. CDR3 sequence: CASSLGARFYNEQFF. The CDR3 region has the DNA TGTGCCAGCAGCTTGGGGGCGCGGTTTTACAATGAGCAGTTCTTC.

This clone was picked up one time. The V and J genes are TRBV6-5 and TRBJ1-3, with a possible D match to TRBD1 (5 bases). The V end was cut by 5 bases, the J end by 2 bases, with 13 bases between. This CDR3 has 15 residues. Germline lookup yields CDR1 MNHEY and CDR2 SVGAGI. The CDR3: CASSPDSVPGNTIYF. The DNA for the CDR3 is TGTGCCAGCAGTCCCGACAGTGTACCTGGAAACACCATATATTTT.

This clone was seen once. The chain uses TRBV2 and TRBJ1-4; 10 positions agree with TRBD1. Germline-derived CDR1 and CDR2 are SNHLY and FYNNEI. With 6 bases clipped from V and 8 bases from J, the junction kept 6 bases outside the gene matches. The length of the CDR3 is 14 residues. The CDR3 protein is CASSEGQGREKLFF. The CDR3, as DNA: TGTGCCAGCAGCGAGGGACAGGGGAGGGAAAAACTGTTTTTT.

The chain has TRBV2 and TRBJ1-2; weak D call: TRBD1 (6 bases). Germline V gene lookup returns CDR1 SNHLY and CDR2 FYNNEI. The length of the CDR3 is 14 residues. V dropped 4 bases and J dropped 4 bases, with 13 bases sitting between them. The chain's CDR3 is CASSASGTSYGYTF. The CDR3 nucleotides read TGTGCCAGCAGTGCCTCCGGGACAAGCTATGGCTACACCTTC.

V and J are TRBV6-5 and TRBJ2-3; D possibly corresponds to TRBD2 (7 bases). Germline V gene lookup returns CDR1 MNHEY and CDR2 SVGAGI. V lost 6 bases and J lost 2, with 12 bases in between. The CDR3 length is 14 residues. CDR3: CASRKGGATDTQYF. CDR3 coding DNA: TGTGCCAGCAGGAAGGGGGGGGCCACAGATACGCAGTATTTT.

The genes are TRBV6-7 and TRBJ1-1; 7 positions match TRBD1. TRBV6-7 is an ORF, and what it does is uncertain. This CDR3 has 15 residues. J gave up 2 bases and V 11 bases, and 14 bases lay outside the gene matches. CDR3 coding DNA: TGTGCCGGGCGCCGGGACAGAGGAGTCAACACTGAAGCTTTCTTT. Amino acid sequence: CAGRRDRGVNTEAFF.

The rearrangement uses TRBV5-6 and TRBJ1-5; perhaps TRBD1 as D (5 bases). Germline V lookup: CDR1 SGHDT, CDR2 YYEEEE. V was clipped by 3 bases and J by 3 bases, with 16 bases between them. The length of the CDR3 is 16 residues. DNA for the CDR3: TGTGCCAGCAGCTGGGGAGGGCAGGGAAACAATCAGCCCCAGCATTTT. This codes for CASSWGGQGNNQPQHF.

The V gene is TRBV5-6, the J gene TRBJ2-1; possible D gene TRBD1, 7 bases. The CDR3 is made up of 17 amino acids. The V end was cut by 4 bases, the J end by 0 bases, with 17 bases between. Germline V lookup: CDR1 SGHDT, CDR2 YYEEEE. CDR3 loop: CASSGQGDFSSYNEQFF. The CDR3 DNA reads TGTGCCAGCAGCGGTCAGGGGGACTTCAGCTCCTACAATGAGCAGTTCTTC.

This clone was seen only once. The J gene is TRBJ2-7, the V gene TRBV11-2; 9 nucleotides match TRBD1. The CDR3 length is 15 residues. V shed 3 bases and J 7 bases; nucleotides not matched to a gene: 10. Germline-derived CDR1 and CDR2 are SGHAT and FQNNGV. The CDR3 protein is CASSLGGTGIGEQYF. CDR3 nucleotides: TGTGCCAGCAGCTTGGGAGGGACAGGGATCGGTGAGCAGTACTTC.

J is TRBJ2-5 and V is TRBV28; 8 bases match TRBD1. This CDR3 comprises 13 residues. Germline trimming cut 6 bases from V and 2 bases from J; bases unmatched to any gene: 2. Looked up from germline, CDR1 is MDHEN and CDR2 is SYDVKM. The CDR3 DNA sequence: TGTGCCAGCAGCTGGACAGGGCAAGAGACCCAGTACTTC. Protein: CASSWTGQETQYF. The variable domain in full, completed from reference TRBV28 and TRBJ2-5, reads DVKVTQSSRYLVKRTGEKVFLECVQDMDHENMFWYRQDPGLGLRLIYFSYDVKMKEKGDIPEGYSVSREKKERFSLILESASTNQTSMYLCASSWTGQETQYFGPGTRLLVL.

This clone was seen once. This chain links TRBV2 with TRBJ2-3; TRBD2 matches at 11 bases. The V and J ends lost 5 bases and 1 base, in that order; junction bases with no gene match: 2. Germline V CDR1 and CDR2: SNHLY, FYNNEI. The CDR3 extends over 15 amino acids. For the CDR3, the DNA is TGTGCCAGCAGTACTAGCGGGGGACGCACAGATACGCAGTATTTT. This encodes CASSTSGGRTDTQYF.

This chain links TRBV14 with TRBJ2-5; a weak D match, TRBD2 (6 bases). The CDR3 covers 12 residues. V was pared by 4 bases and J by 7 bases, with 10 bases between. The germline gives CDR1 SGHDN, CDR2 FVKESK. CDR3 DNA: TGTGCCAGCAGCCTGGGACTGAGGACCCAGTACTTC. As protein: CASSLGLRTQYF.

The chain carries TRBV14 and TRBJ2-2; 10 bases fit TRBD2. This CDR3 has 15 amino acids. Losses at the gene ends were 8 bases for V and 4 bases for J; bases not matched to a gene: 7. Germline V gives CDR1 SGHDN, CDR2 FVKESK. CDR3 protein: CASATRLAGTGELFF. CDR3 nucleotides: TGTGCCAGCGCAACACGACTAGCGGGCACCGGGGAGCTGTTTTTT. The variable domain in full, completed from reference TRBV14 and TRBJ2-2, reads EAGVTQFPSHSVIEKGQTVTLRCDPISGHDNLYWYRRVMGKEIKFLLHFVKESKQDESGMPNNRFLAERTGGTYSTLKVQPAELEDSGVYFCASATRLAGTGELFFGEGSRLTVL.